This T cell receptor beta chain came from a study of blood T cell repertoires in COVID-19. Method: immunoSEQ multiplex PCR; TCRdb's copy keeps in-frame clones and lacks some. Here the sample spans 300,000 to 400,000 clones, about 88% being singletons. CDR1 MGHRA and CDR2 YSYEKL come from the germline V gene. The CDR3 totals 13 residues. V was shortened by 1 base and J by 4 bases, with 8 bases between the two germline ends. The clonotype originates from a woman younger than 30 who had recovered from COVID-19. J is TRBJ2-7 and V is TRBV4-1; D remains unclear. Sequenced material: PBMCs or T cells enriched from blood (not recorded which). The CDR3 DNA is TGCGCCAGCAGCCAAGCGTCTCGGTACGAGCAGTACTTC. Translation gives CASSQASRYEQYF.